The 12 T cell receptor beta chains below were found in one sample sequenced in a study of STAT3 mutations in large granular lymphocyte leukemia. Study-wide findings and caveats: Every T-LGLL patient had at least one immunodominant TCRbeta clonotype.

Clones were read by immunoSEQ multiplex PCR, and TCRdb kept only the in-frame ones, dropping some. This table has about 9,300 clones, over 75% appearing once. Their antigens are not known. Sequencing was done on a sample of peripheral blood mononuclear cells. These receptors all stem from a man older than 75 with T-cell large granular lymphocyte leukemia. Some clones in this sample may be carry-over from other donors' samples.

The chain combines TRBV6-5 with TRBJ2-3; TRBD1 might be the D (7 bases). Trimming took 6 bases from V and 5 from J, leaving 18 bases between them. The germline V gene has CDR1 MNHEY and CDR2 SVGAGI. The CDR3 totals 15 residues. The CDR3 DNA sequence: TGTGCCAGCAGCCCGAGGGGGCAGGGAGGAGATACGCAGTATTTT. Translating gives CASSPRGQGGDTQYF.

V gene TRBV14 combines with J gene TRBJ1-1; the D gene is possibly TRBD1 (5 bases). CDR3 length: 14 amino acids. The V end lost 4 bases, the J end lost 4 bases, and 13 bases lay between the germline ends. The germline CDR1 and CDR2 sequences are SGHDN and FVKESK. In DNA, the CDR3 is TGTGCCAGCAGCCGTTTACAGGCCCCCACTGAAGCTTTCTTT. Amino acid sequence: CASSRLQAPTEAFF.

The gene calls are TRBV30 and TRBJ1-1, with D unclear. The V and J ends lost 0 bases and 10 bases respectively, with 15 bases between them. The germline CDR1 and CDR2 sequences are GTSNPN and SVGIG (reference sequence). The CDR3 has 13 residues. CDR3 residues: CAWSVQGGSVAFF. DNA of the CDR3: TGTGCCTGGAGTGTACAAGGAGGAAGCGTAGCTTTCTTT. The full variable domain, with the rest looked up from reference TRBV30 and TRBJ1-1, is SQTIHQWPATLVQPVGSPLSLECTVEGTSNPNLYWYRQAAGRGLQLLFYSVGIGQISSEVPQNLSASRPQDRQFILSSKKLLLSDSGFYLCAWSVQGGSVAFFGQGTRLTVV.

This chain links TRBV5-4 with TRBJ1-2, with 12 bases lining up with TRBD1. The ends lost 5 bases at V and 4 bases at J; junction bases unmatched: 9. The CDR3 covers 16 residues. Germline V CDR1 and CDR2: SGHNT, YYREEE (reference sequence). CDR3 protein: CASSRPGQGASYGYTF. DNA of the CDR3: TGTGCCAGCAGTCGACCGGGACAGGGGGCGAGCTATGGCTACACCTTC.

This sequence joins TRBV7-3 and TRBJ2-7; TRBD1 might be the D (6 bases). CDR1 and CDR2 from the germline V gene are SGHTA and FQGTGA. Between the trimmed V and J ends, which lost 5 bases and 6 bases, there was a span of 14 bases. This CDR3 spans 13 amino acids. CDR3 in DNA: TGTGCCAGCAGCCTACTCAGGGGACGCGAGCAGTACTTC. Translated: CASSLLRGREQYF.

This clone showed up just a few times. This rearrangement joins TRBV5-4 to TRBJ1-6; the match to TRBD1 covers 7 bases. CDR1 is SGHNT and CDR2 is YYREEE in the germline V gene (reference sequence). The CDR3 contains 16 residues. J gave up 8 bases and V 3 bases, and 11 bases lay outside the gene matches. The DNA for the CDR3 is TGTGCCAGCAGCTCCCTAAGGGGGACAGTCGATTCACCCCTCCACTTT. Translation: CASSSLRGTVDSPLHF.

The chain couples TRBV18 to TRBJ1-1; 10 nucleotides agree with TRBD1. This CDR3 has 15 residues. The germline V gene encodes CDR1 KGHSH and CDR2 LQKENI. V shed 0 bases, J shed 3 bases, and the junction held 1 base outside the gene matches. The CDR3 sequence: CASSPPGQGDTEAFF. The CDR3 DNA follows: TGTGCCAGCTCACCACCCGGACAGGGGGACACTGAAGCTTTCTTT.

DNA of the CDR3: TGTGCCATCGGCCGGGACAGCAATTCACCCCTCCACTTT. Amino acids: CAIGRDSNSPLHF. The V call is TRBV10-3, the J call TRBJ1-6; 7 bases line up with TRBD1. With 8 bases clipped from V and 7 bases from J, the junction kept 5 bases outside the gene matches. CDR3 length: 13 amino acids. Germline CDR1 and CDR2: ENHRY and SYGVKD.

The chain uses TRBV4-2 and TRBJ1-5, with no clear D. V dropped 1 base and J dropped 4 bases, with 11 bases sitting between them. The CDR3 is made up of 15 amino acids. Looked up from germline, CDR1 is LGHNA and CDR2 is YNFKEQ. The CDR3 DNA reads TGTGCCAGCAGCCAAGGGACCGACGGGAATCAGCCCCAGCATTTT. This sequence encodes CASSQGTDGNQPQHF.

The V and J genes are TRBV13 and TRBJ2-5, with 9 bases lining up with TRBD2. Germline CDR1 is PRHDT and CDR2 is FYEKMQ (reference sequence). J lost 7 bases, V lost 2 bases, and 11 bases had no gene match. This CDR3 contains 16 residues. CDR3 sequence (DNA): TGTGCCAGCAGCTTATCGGGACTAGCCCACCTAGGGACCCAGTACTTC. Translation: CASSLSGLAHLGTQYF.

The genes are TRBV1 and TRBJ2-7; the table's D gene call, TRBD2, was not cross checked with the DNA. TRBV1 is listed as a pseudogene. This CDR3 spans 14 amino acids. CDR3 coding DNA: TGCACCAGCAGCCAAGAGCGGGGGCCCTACGAGCAGTACTTC. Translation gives CTSSQERGPYEQYF.

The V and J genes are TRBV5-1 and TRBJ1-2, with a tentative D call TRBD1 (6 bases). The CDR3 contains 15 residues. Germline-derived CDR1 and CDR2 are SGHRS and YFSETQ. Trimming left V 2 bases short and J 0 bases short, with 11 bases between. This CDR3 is CASSFTPGANYGYTF. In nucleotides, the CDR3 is TGCGCCAGCAGCTTTACGCCAGGGGCTAACTATGGCTACACCTTC.